The clone carrying this T cell receptor beta chain was seen repeatedly, ten times or more. Its specificity is unknown. Germline V gives CDR1 LGHNA, CDR2 YNFKEQ. There are 15 residues in the CDR3. J was trimmed by 1 base and V by 0 bases; bases with no gene match: 1. The study included ophthalmopathy patients with Clinical Activity Score at least 3, NOSPECS grade at least 4 and duration under 3 months. The study left out patients who had uncontrolled infection, other autoimmune disease, pregnancy or lactation. Amplification of TCR beta CDR3 regions used RNA as the template. Carried out on the TCR CDR3, a first-round RT-PCR used the HTBI primer set. TCRdb re-analysed the multiplex PCR reads in MiXCR, keeping a single row per CDR3 protein. The sample holds roughly 400,000 distinct CDR3 sequences, around 15% seen once. The sample originates from a study of T cells in Graves' hyperthyroidism and ophthalmopathy. At the level of the study: It was at initial diagnosis, before any treatment, that peripheral blood was collected.

Whole-study results and caveats: In blood, most of the thyroid clonotypes expanded above 0.001 were also present.

This sequence originates from a man in his fifties or sixties with Graves' ophthalmopathy. Material for sequencing was blood. The chain has TRBV4-2 and TRBJ2-3; 7 bases match TRBD1. The CDR3 nucleotides are TGTGCCAGCAGCCAAGACGACAGGGGCACAGATACGCAGTATTTT. Translation: CASSQDDRGTDTQYF.